The 32 T cell receptor beta chains given below trace back to one sample, sequenced in a study of cytomegalovirus exposure and HLA in healthy donors. The repertoire was sequenced with immunoSEQ multiplex PCR; TCRdb's copy has only in-frame clones and lacks some. Here the sample spans approximately 140,000 clones, around 88% being singletons. The specimen was PBMCs. The receptors originated from a woman aged 18-29 years in good health and CMV-seropositive.

The CDR3 nucleotides read TGTGCCAGCAGTAGAACAGGGAACGAGCAGTACTTC. It yields the protein CASSRTGNEQYF. The J gene is TRBJ2-7, the V gene TRBV2, with D perhaps TRBD1 (6 bases). V lost 5 bases and J 5 bases, leaving 10 bases between the germline ends. CDR3 size: 12 residues. Germline lookup yields CDR1 SNHLY and CDR2 FYNNEI. Variable domain in full (rest from reference TRBV2 and TRBJ2-7): EPEVTQTPSHQVTQMGQEVILRCVPISNHLYFYWYRQILGQKVEFLVSFYNNEISEKSEIFDDQFSVERPDGSNFTLKIRSTKLEDSAMYFCASSRTGNEQYFGPGTRLTVT.

This sequence joins TRBV7-3 and TRBJ1-1, with 11 positions matching TRBD1. CDR1 SGHTA and CDR2 FQGTGA come from the germline V gene. This CDR3 is built from 14 residues. With V trimmed by 5 bases and J by 5 bases, 4 bases remained unmatched. CDR3 in DNA: TGTGCCAGCAGCCTGGACAGGGGGCAGACTGAAGCTTTCTTT. Its protein is CASSLDRGQTEAFF.

This clone was seen only once. The gene calls are TRBV5-1 and TRBJ1-1; D is perhaps TRBD1 (5 bases). The germline V gene encodes CDR1 SGHRS and CDR2 YFSETQ. Deletions cut 9 bases from V and 4 bases from J, with 19 bases between. CDR3 length equals 14 residues. Here the CDR3 reads CATSFGGEGTEAFF. The CDR3 DNA sequence: TGCGCCACAAGCTTCGGAGGGGAGGGCACTGAAGCTTTCTTT.

This clone showed up just once. This chain links TRBV7-2 with TRBJ2-6, with D uncertain. The CDR3 is made up of 17 amino acids. V was cut by 1 base and J by 1 base, with 11 bases left in between. Germline CDR1 SGHTA, CDR2 FQGNSA. The CDR3 DNA reads TGTGCCAGCAGCTTAGGCCCCATGCTATCTGGGGCCAACGTCCTGACTTTC. This gives the protein CASSLGPMLSGANVLTF. Full variable domain (rest looked up from reference TRBV7-2 and TRBJ2-6): GAGVSQSPSNKVTEKGKDVELRCDPISGHTALYWYRQSLGQGLEFLIYFQGNSAPDKSGLPSDRFSAERTGGSVSTLTIQRTQQEDSAVYLCASSLGPMLSGANVLTFGAGSRLTVL.

The chain employs TRBV28 and TRBJ2-1; D may be TRBD2 (6 bases). The ends were cut back, 7 bases at V and 6 bases at J, with 16 bases in the middle. Germline CDR1 is MDHEN and CDR2 is SYDVKM. The CDR3 extends over 14 amino acids. The CDR3: CASNDPGVGNEQFF. CDR3 DNA: TGTGCCAGCAATGACCCGGGAGTCGGCAATGAGCAGTTCTTC. The variable domain in full, with the rest retrieved from reference TRBV28 and TRBJ2-1, is DVKVTQSSRYLVKRTGEKVFLECVQDMDHENMFWYRQDPGLGLRLIYFSYDVKMKEKGDIPEGYSVSREKKERFSLILESASTNQTSMYLCASNDPGVGNEQFFGPGTRLTVL.

The chain links TRBV19 to TRBJ1-6, with 9 bases that match TRBD1. The CDR3 consists of 18 residues. CDR1 and CDR2 from the germline V gene are LNHDA and SQIVND (reference sequence). Unmatched junction bases numbered 10, after V lost 1 base and J lost 6 bases. The DNA of the CDR3 is TGTGCCAGTAGTATAGGCCCGGGACAGGGATTTTCTAATTCACCCCTCCACTTT. This encodes CASSIGPGQGFSNSPLHF.

This chain joins TRBV20-1 and TRBJ1-2, with D possibly matching TRBD1 (5 bases). The length of the CDR3 is 11 residues. The V end lost 2 bases, the J end lost 8 bases, and 9 bases lay between the germline ends. Per the germline V gene, CDR1 is DFQATT and CDR2 is SNEGSKA (reference sequence). CDR3 residues: CSARRGRGYTF. As DNA, the CDR3 is TGCAGTGCTAGACGGGGGAGGGGCTACACCTTC.

The rearrangement uses TRBV18 and TRBJ2-7; unclear D gene. Germline V CDR1 and CDR2: KGHSH, LQKENI. The CDR3 has 13 amino acids. Trimming stripped 6 bases from V and 7 bases from J, with 16 bases between. The CDR3 protein is CASSLDSSGEQYF. In DNA, the CDR3 is TGTGCCAGCTCTCTAGATAGCTCCGGGGAGCAGTACTTC. Variable domain in full (rest from reference TRBV18 and TRBJ2-7): NAGVMQNPRHLVRRRGQEARLRCSPMKGHSHVYWYRQLPEEGLKFMVYLQKENIIDESGMPKERFSAEFPKEGPSILRIQQVVRGDSAAYFCASSLDSSGEQYFGPGTRLTVT.

A few counts support this clone. V usage is TRBV2 and J usage is TRBJ1-6; D might be TRBD1 (6 bases). CDR1 SNHLY and CDR2 FYNNEI come from the germline V gene. V lost 8 bases and J lost 8, with 16 bases in between. The CDR3 covers 14 residues. CDR3 protein: CASGGAGRDSPLHF. CDR3 coding DNA: TGTGCCAGCGGGGGCGCAGGGAGGGATTCACCCCTCCACTTT.

This chain connects TRBV6-1 to TRBJ1-2, with 7 bases aligning to TRBD1. The V gene end was trimmed by 5 bases and the J gene end by 6 bases; junction bases not matched to a gene: 9. CDR3 length equals 14 residues. Germline assignment: CDR1 MNHNS and CDR2 SASEGT. CDR3 sequence: CASSLQGYLDGYTF. DNA of the CDR3: TGTGCCAGCAGTTTACAGGGGTATCTTGATGGCTACACCTTC.

This chain uses TRBV27 with TRBJ2-1, with 10 bases identical to TRBD2. V lost 2 bases, J lost 3 bases, and 4 bases stayed unmatched. The CDR3 is made up of 16 amino acids. Germline V gene lookup returns CDR1 MNHEY and CDR2 SMNVEV (reference sequence). CDR3 loop: CASSLEAGGYYNEQFF. The DNA for the CDR3 is TGTGCCAGCAGTTTAGAAGCGGGGGGGTACTACAATGAGCAGTTCTTC.

The chain couples TRBV6-6 to TRBJ1-2; D unresolved. The length of the CDR3 is 13 residues. With 6 bases removed from V and 4 bases from J, the gap between germline ends came to 12 bases. Germline CDR1 MNHNY, CDR2 SVGAGI (reference sequence). The CDR3 DNA sequence: TGTGCCAGCAGAAATACCAACTTCTATGGCTACACCTTC. Protein product: CASRNTNFYGYTF.

This clone was counted only a few times. V usage is TRBV19 and J usage is TRBJ2-7, with TRBD1 as a possible D gene (6 bases). This CDR3 spans 14 amino acids. Trimming shortened V by 1 base and J by 3 bases, and 10 bases separated the two germline ends. Germline V gene sequence: CDR1 LNHDA, CDR2 SQIVND (reference sequence). DNA for the CDR3: TGTGCCAGTAGTATAGGTGGACAGTACTACGAGCAGTACTTC. It yields the protein CASSIGGQYYEQYF.

V is TRBV5-1 and J is TRBJ2-1; D possibly corresponds to TRBD2 (5 bases). V lost 0 bases and J lost 9, with 13 bases in between. The CDR3 contains 14 residues. Germline CDR1 is SGHRS and CDR2 is YFSETQ. The CDR3 is CASSLGELGREQFF. The CDR3 DNA is TGCGCCAGCAGCTTGGGGGAGCTAGGACGTGAGCAGTTCTTC.

The chain recombines TRBV7-2 with TRBJ2-5; possible D gene TRBD1, 7 bases. This CDR3 has 16 residues. CDR1 SGHTA and CDR2 FQGNSA come from the germline V gene. Trimming pared 5 bases from V and 5 bases from J, leaving 21 bases between. The CDR3 is CASSPFAGLRGETQYF. The CDR3 nucleotides read TGTGCCAGCAGCCCTTTTGCGGGACTCAGGGGGGAGACCCAGTACTTC.

V usage is TRBV7-3 and J usage is TRBJ2-2; D is undetermined. Trimming removed 2 bases from V and 6 bases from J, with 7 bases in between. This CDR3 is built from 13 residues. Germline assignment: CDR1 SGHTA and CDR2 FQGTGA. The CDR3 coding sequence is TGTGCCAGCAGCTTATTCCCCTCCGGGGAGCTGTTTTTT. This translates into CASSLFPSGELFF.

The chain joins TRBV6-1 to TRBJ2-2; 14 bases map to TRBD2. Trimming took 3 bases from V and 6 from J; bases not matched to a gene: 3. The CDR3 loop spans 16 amino acids. Germline values: CDR1 MNHNS, CDR2 SASEGT. This chain's CDR3 is CASSEGLAGAAGELFF. In DNA, the CDR3 is TGTGCCAGCAGTGAGGGACTAGCGGGAGCGGCCGGGGAGCTGTTTTTT.

In this sample, this clone is medium-sized. Distinct nucleotide sequences in the sample also encode this CDR3. The chain joins TRBV15 to TRBJ2-7, with 9 bases that match TRBD1. This CDR3 is 14 amino acids long. Germline CDR1 LNHNV, CDR2 YYDKDF (reference sequence). Germline trimming cut 3 bases from V and 2 bases from J; bases unmatched to any gene: 2. The CDR3 sequence is CATSRTGGTYEQYF. The CDR3 DNA reads as TGTGCCACCAGCAGGACAGGGGGGACCTACGAGCAGTACTTC.

V and J are TRBV15 and TRBJ2-2; TRBD1 is a possible D gene (6 bases). Germline V gene sequence: CDR1 LNHNV, CDR2 YYDKDF (reference sequence). The CDR3 extends over 18 amino acids. Trimming shortened V by 1 base and J by 3 bases, and 18 bases separated the two germline ends. The CDR3 coding sequence is TGTGCCACCAGCAGAGGGGTTCCGAAACAGGGTTACACCGGGGAGCTGTTTTTT. Residues: CATSRGVPKQGYTGELFF.

The V gene is TRBV7-6, the J gene TRBJ2-6; 12 nucleotides agree with TRBD1. The length of the CDR3 is 21 residues. Germline loops: CDR1 SGHVS, CDR2 FNYEAQ. Trimming at V came to 2 bases and at J to 3 bases, leaving 14 bases not matched to a gene. CDR3 in DNA: TGTGCCAGCAGCTTAAGATCGGGGACAGGGGGCGTCTTAGGTGGGGCCAACGTCCTGACTTTC. This gives the protein CASSLRSGTGGVLGGANVLTF.

V gene TRBV19 combines with J gene TRBJ2-7, with TRBD1 matching over 8 bases. Germline loops: CDR1 LNHDA, CDR2 SQIVND (reference sequence). The CDR3 contains 18 residues. V lost 3 bases, J lost 1 base, and 14 bases stayed unmatched. CDR3 sequence (DNA): TGTGCCAGTAGTATCTCGGGCAGGGGGCGGATTAGATCCTACGAGCAGTACTTC. Translating gives CASSISGRGRIRSYEQYF.

This clone has a handful of counts. The genes are TRBV7-8 and TRBJ1-2, with D hard to call. The germline V gene encodes CDR1 SGHVS and CDR2 FQNEAQ. The CDR3 length is 12 residues. V lost 5 bases and J lost 10, with 14 bases in between. The CDR3 DNA sequence: TGTGCCAGCAGCACTTCGACATACGCCTACACCTTC. Encoded protein: CASSTSTYAYTF.

This chain connects TRBV28 to TRBJ1-2; 12 bases agree with TRBD1. The CDR3 extends over 14 amino acids. Germline lookup yields CDR1 MDHEN and CDR2 SYDVKM. The junction had 2 bases not matched to a gene; V was cut back by 6 bases and J by 3 bases. Written as DNA, the CDR3 is TGTGCCAGCAGGGGACAGGGGGCACACTATGGCTACACCTTC. It specifies CASRGQGAHYGYTF.

This sequence joins TRBV19 and TRBJ1-5, with D hard to call. Trimming took off 1 base at V and 7 bases at J, with 20 bases between the two ends. The germline gives CDR1 LNHDA, CDR2 SQIVND (reference sequence). The CDR3 is 17 residues long. CDR3 loop: CASSIARRRAPRQPQHF. The DNA of the CDR3 is TGTGCCAGTAGTATAGCCCGAAGGAGGGCCCCGCGGCAGCCCCAGCATTTT.

The CDR3 sequence is CASSLWRRTTDTQYF. The CDR3 DNA follows: TGTGCCAGCAGCTTGTGGAGAAGAACAACAGATACGCAGTATTTT. The chain employs TRBV5-4 and TRBJ2-3, with D unclear. Trimming left V 1 base short and J 3 bases short, with 12 bases between. Germline assignment: CDR1 SGHNT and CDR2 YYREEE (reference sequence). The CDR3 consists of 15 residues.

The chain recombines TRBV6-5 with TRBJ1-5; D may be TRBD1 (6 bases). Germline V lookup: CDR1 MNHEY, CDR2 SVGAGI. The CDR3 is made up of 13 amino acids. V was trimmed by 7 bases and J by 2 bases, leaving 9 bases between them. The CDR3 protein is CASKGQRNQPQHF. The CDR3 region has the DNA TGTGCCAGCAAAGGACAGCGCAATCAGCCCCAGCATTTT.

V gene TRBV19 combines with J gene TRBJ2-6, with D tentatively TRBD1 (7 bases). Germline values: CDR1 LNHDA, CDR2 SQIVND (reference sequence). CDR3 size: 18 residues. V lost 9 bases, J lost 1 base, and 22 bases lay in between. CDR3 nucleotides: TGTGCCAGCGGGACGATGACAGGGAGCGGGTCTGGGGCCAACGTCCTGACTTTC. Its protein is CASGTMTGSGSGANVLTF.

This chain uses TRBV6-1 with TRBJ1-1, with TRBD1 identical over 7 bases. V shed 3 bases, J shed 6 bases, and the junction held 10 bases outside the gene matches. Germline lookup yields CDR1 MNHNS and CDR2 SASEGT. This CDR3 has 15 residues. CDR3 region: CASSDYNRGRPEAFF. DNA for the CDR3: TGTGCCAGCAGTGATTACAACAGGGGTAGGCCTGAAGCTTTCTTT.

The J gene is TRBJ1-6, the V gene TRBV9; D is possibly TRBD1 (5 bases). The V and J ends lost 4 bases and 8 bases respectively, with 16 bases between them. From germline, CDR1 is SGDLS and CDR2 YYNGEE. This CDR3 comprises 15 residues. CDR3 region: CASSTDPGEYSPLHF. Written as DNA, the CDR3 is TGTGCCAGCAGCACAGACCCGGGGGAATATTCACCCCTCCACTTT.

This sequence joins TRBV6-1 and TRBJ2-1; 11 bases are a match to TRBD1. Germline V gene lookup returns CDR1 MNHNS and CDR2 SASEGT. This CDR3 has 15 amino acids. The ends lost 5 bases at V and 7 bases at J; junction bases unmatched: 7. The DNA for the CDR3 is TGTGCCAGCAGTAGGGACAGGGGGTTTACAAATGAGCAGTTCTTC. The encoded protein is CASSRDRGFTNEQFF.

V is TRBV5-6 and J is TRBJ2-6; possibly TRBD1 for D (6 bases). There are 16 residues in the CDR3. Trimming removed 0 bases at V and 2 bases at J, with 9 bases between. Germline values: CDR1 SGHDT, CDR2 YYEEEE. CDR3 protein: CASSLDQGTGANVLTF. CDR3 in DNA: TGTGCCAGCAGCTTGGATCAGGGGACTGGGGCCAACGTCCTGACTTTC. Supplemented by reference TRBV5-6 and TRBJ2-6, the full variable domain reads DAGVTQSPTHLIKTRGQQVTLRCSPKSGHDTVSWYQQALGQGPQFIFQYYEEEERQRGNFPDRFSGHQFPNYSSELNVNALLLGDSALYLCASSLDQGTGANVLTFGAGSRLTVL.

This sequence joins TRBV2 and TRBJ2-1, with 9 bases aligning to TRBD1. The CDR3 contains 12 residues. After removal of 6 bases from V and 7 bases from J, the junction contained 1 base not matched to a gene. The germline gives CDR1 SNHLY, CDR2 FYNNEI. CDR3 nucleotide sequence: TGTGCCAGCAGGGACAGGGGAAATGAGCAGTTCTTC. Protein sequence: CASRDRGNEQFF. The whole variable domain, filled in from reference TRBV2 and TRBJ2-1, reads EPEVTQTPSHQVTQMGQEVILRCVPISNHLYFYWYRQILGQKVEFLVSFYNNEISEKSEIFDDQFSVERPDGSNFTLKIRSTKLEDSAMYFCASRDRGNEQFFGPGTRLTVL.